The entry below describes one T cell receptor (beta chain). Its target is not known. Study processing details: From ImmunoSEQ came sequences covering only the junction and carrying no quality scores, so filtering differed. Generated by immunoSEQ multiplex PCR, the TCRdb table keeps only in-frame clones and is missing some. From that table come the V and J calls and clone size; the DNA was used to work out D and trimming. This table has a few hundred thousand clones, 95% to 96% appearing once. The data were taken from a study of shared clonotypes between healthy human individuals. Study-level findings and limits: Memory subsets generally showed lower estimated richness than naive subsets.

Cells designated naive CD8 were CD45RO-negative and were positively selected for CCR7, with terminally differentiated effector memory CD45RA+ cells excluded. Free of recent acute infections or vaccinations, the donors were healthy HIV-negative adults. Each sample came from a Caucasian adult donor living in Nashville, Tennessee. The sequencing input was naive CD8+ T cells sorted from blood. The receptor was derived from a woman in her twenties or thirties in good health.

CDR3 in DNA: TGTGCCACCAGCAGTGAAGCGGGGGAGCAGTTCTTC. Protein sequence: CATSSEAGEQFF. This chain connects TRBV15 to TRBJ2-1; 7 bases match TRBD2. CDR3 length: 12 amino acids. J was trimmed by 10 bases and V by 3 bases; bases with no gene match: 3. CDR1 is LNHNV, CDR2 YYDKDF, per germline (reference sequence).